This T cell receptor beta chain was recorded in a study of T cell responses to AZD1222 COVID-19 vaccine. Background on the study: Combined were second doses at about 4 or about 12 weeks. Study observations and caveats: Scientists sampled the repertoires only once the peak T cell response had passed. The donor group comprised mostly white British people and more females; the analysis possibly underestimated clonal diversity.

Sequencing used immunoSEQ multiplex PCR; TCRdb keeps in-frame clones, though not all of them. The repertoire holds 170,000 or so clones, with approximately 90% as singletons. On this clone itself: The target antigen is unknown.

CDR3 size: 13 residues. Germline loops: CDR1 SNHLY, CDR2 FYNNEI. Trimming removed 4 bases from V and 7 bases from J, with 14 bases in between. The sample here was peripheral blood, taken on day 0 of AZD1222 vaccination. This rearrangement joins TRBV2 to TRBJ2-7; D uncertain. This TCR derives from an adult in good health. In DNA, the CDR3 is TGTGCCAGCAGTGCGTCAGCGCGTGGGGAGCAGTACTTC. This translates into CASSASARGEQYF.